The T cell receptor beta chain under discussion was sequenced for a study of T cells in Graves' hyperthyroidism and ophthalmopathy. Across the study: Peripheral blood was drawn at first diagnosis, prior to all treatment.

The V end was cut by 2 bases, the J end by 2 bases, with 10 bases between. This CDR3 region has 14 residues. CDR1 SGHVS and CDR2 FQNEAQ come from the germline V gene. Findings and caveats of the study: It was a median approximately 7.1 months before onset that the model predicted ophthalmopathy. A model using 13 V-J features told ophthalmopathy apart from stable hyperthyroidism.

PBMCs were derived from 9.5 to 10 ml fresh peripheral blood. Amplification of TCR beta CDR3 regions used RNA as the template. Initially, a first-round RT-PCR of the TCR CDR3 employed the HTBI primer set. TCRdb re-analysed the multiplex PCR reads in MiXCR, keeping a single row per CDR3 protein. The profile covers hundreds of thousands of distinct CDR3 sequences, with more than 15% appearing a single time and roughly 15% taken by the ten largest. This clonotype was seen ten or more times. Its matching antigen is unknown. V gene TRBV7-8 combines with J gene TRBJ2-7; D assignment may be TRBD1 or TRBD2 (5 bases each). The sequence derives from a young woman with Graves' ophthalmopathy. Material for sequencing was blood. CDR3 sequence reads: CASSLLGTTYEQYF. The CDR3 nucleotides are TGTGCCAGCAGCTTATTGGGGACCACCTACGAGCAGTACTTC.